Listed here are 19 T cell receptor beta chains from one sample, sequenced in a study of blood T cells in healthy people across ages (dated by TCRdb to 2013 to 2016). Library creation used 5' RACE. The instrument was an Illumina HiSeq 2500. A second 7 to 11 cycle PCR used a sample-barcoded 5' primer and a J-beta primer mix. TCRdb reprocessed the public reads (quality trimming at Q25 with fastp, clone calling with MiXCR) and kept in-frame beta chains. Rows merge per CDR3 protein into single entries with the most common DNA and genes. Here the sample has approximately 290,000 distinct CDR3 sequences; roughly a quarter occur a single time. The top ten clonotypes cover about 30% of the sample. Sequencing was done on a sample of blood. These receptors came from a woman in her seventies in good health.

V gene TRBV14 combines with J gene TRBJ2-3, with D perhaps TRBD2 (5 bases). Deletions cut 1 base from V and 7 bases from J, with 12 bases between. The CDR3 consists of 14 residues. The V gene's germline CDR1 is SGHDN and CDR2 FVKESK. The CDR3 reads CASSQGRGSYTQYF. The CDR3 DNA follows: TGTGCCAGCAGCCAAGGAAGAGGGAGCTATACGCAGTATTTT.

This clonotype was observed a handful of times. The V gene is TRBV24-1, the J gene TRBJ2-5; D may be TRBD1 (5 bases). The J call is in doubt because the DNA end fits TRBJ2-1 better. In germline, CDR1 is KGHDR, CDR2 SFDVKD. The CDR3 sequence is 17 residues long. The CDR3 spells CATSDSLRVLGVNEQFF. CDR3 sequence (DNA): TGTGCCACCAGTGATTCACTCAGAGTCCTAGGGGTAAATGAGCAGTTCTTC.

Note on this clonotype: The junction departs from the called germline gene at one end, perhaps through a read error. This chain connects TRBV6-2 or TRBV6-3 to TRBJ1-1, with D tentatively TRBD1 (5 bases). Germline loops: CDR1 MNHEY, CDR2 SVGEGT. The CDR3 has 14 amino acids. Here the CDR3 reads CATFRGWANTEALF. CDR3 DNA: TGTGCCACCTTCCGGGGGTGGGCGAACACTGAAGCTCTCTTT.

There are a few counts of this clonotype. This chain uses TRBV20-1 with TRBJ2-5; 7 bases agree with TRBD2. The closer fit of TRBJ2-7 to the DNA end suggests the J call may be wrong. This CDR3 region has 15 residues. Germline V lookup: CDR1 DFQATT, CDR2 SNEGSKA (reference sequence). This CDR3 is CSAPPSGASSYEQYF. The CDR3 DNA reads as TGCAGTGCTCCCCCCAGCGGGGCCAGCTCCTACGAGCAGTACTTC.

As to this clonotype: A junction end diverges from the germline sequence, so it may reflect a read error. The chain links TRBV2 to TRBJ2-5, with D possibly being TRBD1 (6 bases). Germline lookup yields CDR1 SNHLY and CDR2 FYNNEI. The CDR3 covers 14 residues. CDR3 sequence: CAGSESWQGETQYF. CDR3 bases: TGTGCCGGCAGTGAAAGTTGGCAGGGGGAGACCCAGTACTTC.

The gene calls are TRBV6-1 and TRBJ2-7; D gene ambiguous. This CDR3 is 12 amino acids long. The germline V gene encodes CDR1 MNHNS and CDR2 SASEGT. V was cut by 2 bases and J by 1 base, with 3 bases left in between. CDR3 coding DNA: TGTGCCAGCAGTGAATTTTCCTACGAGCAGTACTTC. Translation: CASSEFSYEQYF.

This clonotype was observed a few times. The V gene is TRBV6-2 or TRBV6-3, the J gene TRBJ2-6; tentatively, D is TRBD2 (5 bases). V was pared by 6 bases and J by 0 bases, with 9 bases between. The CDR3 sequence is 15 residues long. Germline loops: CDR1 MNHEY, CDR2 SVGEGT. The CDR3 region is CASSNGLSGANVLTF. CDR3 DNA sequence: TGTGCCAGCAGCAACGGACTCTCTGGGGCCAACGTCCTGACTTTC.

The V call is TRBV12-3 or TRBV12-4, the J call TRBJ2-1; D may be TRBD2 (6 bases). V was pared by 5 bases and J by 7 bases, with 12 bases between. The CDR3 covers 13 residues. Here the CDR3 reads CASSLIRENEQFF. In DNA form, the CDR3 reads TGTGCCAGCAGTCTAATCCGGGAGAATGAGCAGTTCTTC.

This clonotype showed up many times. The chain is built from TRBV14 and TRBJ2-2, with D hard to call. Germline CDR1 and CDR2: SGHDN and FVKESK. CDR3 length equals 16 residues. Trimming cost V 0 bases and J 4 bases, with 12 bases left between them. DNA of the CDR3: TGTGCCAGCAGCCAAGAGTCGGCTACTTCCACCGGGGAGCTGTTTTTT. This translates into CASSQESATSTGELFF.

The chain combines TRBV20-1 with TRBJ2-7; 12 bases agree with TRBD2. V lost 1 base to trimming and J lost 2 bases; unmatched junction nucleotides: 3. Germline CDR1 reads DFQATT; CDR2 reads SNEGSKA (reference sequence). This CDR3 is 15 amino acids long. The CDR3 sequence: CSARALAGGTYEQYF. The CDR3 DNA reads TGCAGTGCTAGAGCGCTAGCGGGAGGGACCTACGAGCAGTACTTC.

The chain recombines TRBV12-3 or TRBV12-4 with TRBJ1-4, with TRBD1 as a possible D gene (5 bases). The CDR3 has 14 residues. V lost 5 bases and J 8 bases, leaving 15 bases between the germline ends. The CDR3 region is CASSLRDLREKLFF. The CDR3 DNA reads as TGTGCCAGCAGTCTCCGGGACCTGAGAGAAAAACTGTTTTTT.

The V and J genes are TRBV20-1 and TRBJ1-2, with 11 bases matching TRBD1. The CDR3 is 15 amino acids. The V gene's germline CDR1 is DFQATT and CDR2 SNEGSKA (reference sequence). The V gene end was trimmed by 4 bases and the J gene end by 4 bases; junction bases not matched to a gene: 8. The CDR3 protein is CSAKGTGGESYGYTF. CDR3 nucleotide sequence: TGCAGTGCTAAGGGGACAGGGGGGGAGAGCTATGGCTACACCTTC.

V is TRBV29-1 and J is TRBJ2-2; TRBD2 might be the D (6 bases). Looked up from germline, CDR1 is SQVTM and CDR2 is ANQGSEA. Trimming took 3 bases from V and 2 from J, leaving 10 bases between them. The CDR3 is 14 amino acids. The CDR3: CSVELAANTGELFF. DNA for the CDR3: TGCAGCGTTGAGTTAGCGGCAAACACCGGGGAGCTGTTTTTT.

The V gene is TRBV19, the J gene TRBJ2-5, with 7 bases fitting TRBD1. Germline CDR1 reads LNHDA; CDR2 reads SQIVND (reference sequence). The CDR3 has 13 residues. The V and J ends lost 3 bases and 6 bases, in that order; junction bases with no gene match: 4. This CDR3 is CASSMGTEKTQYF. CDR3 nucleotides: TGTGCCAGTAGTATGGGGACAGAAAAGACCCAGTACTTC.

The rearrangement joins TRBV28 to TRBJ2-5; TRBD2 is a possible D gene (8 bases). The J call could be wrong; TRBJ2-7 is a better fit for the DNA end. The CDR3 runs 16 residues. Per germline, CDR1 MDHEN and CDR2 SYDVKM. CDR3 sequence (DNA): TGTGCCAGCAGGTACGACGACAGGGTCGGGACTAGCGAGCAGTACTTC. It codes for CASRYDDRVGTSEQYF.

The chain has TRBV29-1 and TRBJ2-5, with 7 bases fitting TRBD2. CDR3 length: 14 residues. V lost 1 base and J lost 1; bases outside the gene matches: 3. The germline CDR1 and CDR2 sequences are SQVTM and ANQGSEA. The CDR3 region has the DNA TGCAGCGTTGAAGGGCCTAGCGGCCAAGAGACCCAGTACTTC. Encoded protein: CSVEGPSGQETQYF.

This clonotype was detected only a few times. The rearrangement links TRBV5-1 to TRBJ2-7, with D possibly called TRBD1 or TRBD2 (7 bases each). This CDR3 region has 15 residues. Between the trimmed V and J ends, which lost 2 bases and 2 bases, there was a span of 14 bases. Germline V gene lookup returns CDR1 SGHRS and CDR2 YFSETQ. CDR3 amino acids: CASSLVAGGAYEQYF. Here the CDR3 DNA reads TGCGCCAGCAGCTTAGTGGCAGGGGGGGCCTACGAGCAGTACTTC.

A few counts support this clonotype. CDR3: CASSHGGQGEETQYF. CDR3 DNA: TGTGCCAGCAGCCACGGGGGGCAAGGGGAGGAGACCCAGTACTTC. The chain employs TRBV7-8 and TRBJ2-5, with D perhaps TRBD2 (7 bases). This CDR3 contains 15 residues. The germline V gene has CDR1 SGHVS and CDR2 FQNEAQ. The V end was cut by 5 bases, the J end by 5 bases, with 18 bases between.

As for this clonotype: Lacking the conserved final phenylalanine or tryptophan, this CDR3 likely reflects a read error. The chain combines TRBV14 with TRBJ1-1, with no clear D. With 0 bases removed from V and 5 bases from J, the gap between germline ends came to 10 bases. Germline V gene data show CDR1 as SGHDN and CDR2 as FVKESK. The CDR3 is made up of 14 amino acids. This CDR3 is CASSQDLARTEAFL. DNA for the CDR3: TGTGCCAGCAGCCAAGATCTGGCCAGAACTGAAGCTTTCCTT.